The T cell receptor beta chain described here comes from a study of cytomegalovirus exposure and HLA in healthy donors. PCR involved 60 Vbeta and 13 Jbeta primers. Some clones are missing from TCRdb's copy, which holds only in-frame ones; the method was immunoSEQ multiplex PCR. With about 120,000 clones in the sample, the ten largest clones hold 6.5% to 7%. Material: PBMCs. The TCR comes from a man aged 40-50 years in good health and CMV-seropositive.

The CDR3 region is CASQGNTGELFF. CDR3 nucleotides: TGTGCCAGCCAGGGAAACACCGGGGAGCTGTTTTTT. This sequence joins TRBV6-5 and TRBJ2-2; maybe TRBD1 (5 bases). The CDR3 has 12 residues. The V end was cut by 8 bases, the J end by 2 bases, with 6 bases between. From germline, CDR1 is MNHEY and CDR2 SVGAGI.